This T cell receptor (beta chain) was observed in a study of T cell responses to AZD1222 COVID-19 vaccine. Regarding this clone: Its antigen is not known.

This table comes from immunoSEQ multiplex PCR, and its TCRdb copy is limited to in-frame clones, with some not included. The repertoire holds 100,000 to 150,000 clones, approximately 89% seen once, with 5% to 6% in the top ten. CDR3 length equals 15 residues. Trimming took 5 bases from V and 1 from J; bases not matched to a gene: 5. CDR1 is SGHTA, CDR2 FQGTGA, per germline. Study observations and caveats: Clonal diversity may have been underestimated, and the donors were mostly white British, with more females than males. Researchers report vaccine-associated CD4 TCRs spanning spike, with dominance at 160-218 and 743-854.

The V call is TRBV7-3, the J call TRBJ1-5, with TRBD1 identical over 7 bases. This material consisted of peripheral blood, taken on day 0 of AZD1222 vaccination. This TCR derives from an adult in good health. CDR3 nucleotide sequence: TGTGCCAGCAGCCTGAAGACAGGGAGCAATCAGCCCCAGCATTTT. As protein: CASSLKTGSNQPQHF.